This T cell receptor beta chain was sequenced in a study of PD-L1 blockade in urothelial cancer. The method was immunoSEQ multiplex PCR; TCRdb's version includes in-frame clones alone and lacks a portion of them. The repertoire holds 38,000 or so clones, with about 86% as singletons. CDR3 length: 15 amino acids. V was clipped by 4 bases and J by 3 bases; unmatched bases: 6. CDR1 and CDR2 (germline): LNHDA, SQIVND (reference sequence). The sequences come from PBMCs, collected around atezolizumab (anti-PD-L1) treatment. This clonotype was sampled from a man between 60 and 70 years old with urothelial cancer. The chain employs TRBV19 and TRBJ1-5, with 7 bases lining up with TRBD1. CDR3 bases: TGTGCCAGTAGTACGGCGGAGGGGGCCAATCAGCCCCAGCATTTT. Translated, it gives CASSTAEGANQPQHF.